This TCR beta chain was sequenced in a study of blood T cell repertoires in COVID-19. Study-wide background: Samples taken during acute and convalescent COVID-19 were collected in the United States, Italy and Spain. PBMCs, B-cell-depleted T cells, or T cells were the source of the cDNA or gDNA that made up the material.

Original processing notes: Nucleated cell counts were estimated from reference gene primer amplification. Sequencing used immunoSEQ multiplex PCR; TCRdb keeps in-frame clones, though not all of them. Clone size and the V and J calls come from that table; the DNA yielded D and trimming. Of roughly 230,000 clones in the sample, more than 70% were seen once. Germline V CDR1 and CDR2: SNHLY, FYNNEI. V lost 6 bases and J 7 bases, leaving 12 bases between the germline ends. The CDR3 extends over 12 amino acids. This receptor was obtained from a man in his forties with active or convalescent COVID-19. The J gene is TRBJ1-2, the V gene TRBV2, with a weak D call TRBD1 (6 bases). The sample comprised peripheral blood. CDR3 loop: CASRYTGSGYTF. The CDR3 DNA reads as TGTGCCAGCAGGTATACAGGGTCTGGCTACACCTTC.